This passage covers 4 T cell receptor beta chains from one sample sequenced in a study of post-analysis software for immune sequencing data. Study results and limitations: Five or six TRBV segments appeared more often in patients than in controls, and TRBV5-6, TRBV5-1 and TRBV20-1 were among these.

For these receptors, no antigen is known. Every TCR beta cDNA library bore unique molecular identifiers. TCRdb recomputed calls from the PCR reads with MiXCR, one row per CDR3 protein. The sample yields approximately 360,000 distinct CDR3 sequences, less than 35% seen once. The sample was blood. The receptors were gathered from a girl aged 10-17 years with multiple sclerosis.

CDR3 nucleotide sequence: TGTGCCAGCAGCCAAGGCGGGACTAGCGGGTTTCAATCAGGACAGTATTTT. Encoded protein: CASSQGGTSGFQSGQYF. This chain joins TRBV14 and TRBJ2-3, with 12 bases fitting TRBD2. Germline assignment: CDR1 SGHDN and CDR2 FVKESK. Germline trimming cut 1 base from V and 12 bases from J; bases unmatched to any gene: 14. CDR3 length: 17 residues.

This clonotype was picked up a small number of times. The rearrangement uses TRBV7-2 and TRBJ2-5; tentatively, D is TRBD2 (7 bases). The CDR3 runs 15 residues. The V end was cut by 1 base, the J end by 4 bases, with 13 bases between. CDR1 and CDR2 (germline): SGHTA, FQGNSA. Written as DNA, the CDR3 is TGTGCCAGCAGCTTAGGGCGGGGAGGGGGAGAGACCCAGTACTTC. This encodes CASSLGRGGGETQYF.

This clonotype was counted many times. This chain uses TRBV29-1 with TRBJ2-7, with D possibly called TRBD1 or TRBD2 (5 bases each). Trimming removed 4 bases from V and 0 bases from J, with 10 bases in between. Germline V gives CDR1 SQVTM, CDR2 ANQGSEA. The CDR3 runs 13 residues. This CDR3 reads CSVVTGPSYEQYF. The DNA for the CDR3 is TGCAGCGTTGTTACGGGGCCCTCCTACGAGCAGTACTTC.

J is TRBJ1-2 and V is TRBV19; a weak D match, TRBD1 (6 bases). Looked up from germline, CDR1 is LNHDA and CDR2 is SQIVND (reference sequence). The CDR3 spans 14 residues. Trimming took off 4 bases at V and 4 bases at J, with 13 bases between the two ends. The CDR3 is CASSKNRDIYGYTF. The CDR3 region has the DNA TGTGCCAGTAGTAAAAACAGGGATATCTATGGCTACACCTTC.